This is a list of T cell receptor beta chains from one sample in a study of T cell responses to AZD1222 COVID-19 vaccine. Only in-frame clones appear in the TCRdb table, and some are missing; sequencing was by immunoSEQ multiplex PCR. The data hold about 190,000 clones, with around 93% observed a single time. Material: peripheral blood, obtained on day 0 of AZD1222 vaccination. All receptors derive from an adult in good health. Both conserved end residues are part of each CDR3. Fields, in order: clone size, J gene, V gene, CDR3 protein. A row's size may be missing; if present it is once, few, many or a size class.

NA TRBJ2-3 TRBV24-1 CATSDRLAGAIDTQYF
NA TRBJ2-3 TRBV11-3 CASSLGRGSDTQYF
NA TRBJ2-7 TRBV11-3 CASSLGPSSYEQYF
few TRBJ2-1 TRBV7-8 CASSLEPWGYEQFF
NA TRBJ1-1 TRBV3-1/TRBV3-2 CASRSTGEEAFF
NA TRBJ2-3 TRBV7-2 CASSPHNTDTQYF
NA TRBJ1-2 TRBV11-2 CASSLDPRAPYGYTF
NA TRBJ2-2 TRBV2 CASTGLATNTGELFF
NA TRBJ2-2 TRBV9 CASSVAAGPQKPSTGELFF
NA TRBJ2-2 TRBV30 CAWSAPSAGGVTGELFF
NA TRBJ2-7 TRBV30 CAWSLRGGEQYF
NA TRBJ2-7 TRBV2 CASSGGLVIYEQYF
NA TRBJ2-1 TRBV7-9 CASSLSGGNTYNEQFF
NA TRBJ2-3 TRBV19 CASSLLAGGEAQYF
NA TRBJ2-7 TRBV5-1 CASRSGGAPYEQYF
NA TRBJ1-1 TRBV6-5 CASQESPGGHLKAFF
few TRBJ1-1 TRBV6-5 CASTLGENTEAFF
NA TRBJ2-5 TRBV7-8 CASSPLAGLLETQYF
NA TRBJ2-3 TRBV11-3 CASSLGGGGAADTQYF
once TRBJ2-3 TRBV10-3 CAISGRGTSGDTQYF
few TRBJ1-5 TRBV27 CASSPGQLSNQPQHF
NA TRBJ1-2 TRBV19 CASSIGTDYGYTF
NA TRBJ2-7 TRBV11-1 CASSLGGSSYEQYF
NA TRBJ2-7 TRBV7-6 CASSSTGTSEYEQYF
few TRBJ2-5 TRBV18 CASSPLGETQYF
NA TRBJ2-3 TRBV5-4 CASSSYRGRGTDTQYF
once TRBJ2-2 TRBV30 CAWSTQDTGELFF
NA TRBJ2-3 TRBV20-1 CSASRTVEITDTQYF
NA TRBJ2-2 TRBV28 CASSLSLQEEVPSGELFF
once TRBJ2-1 TRBV21-1 CASSDPPQGYEQFF
NA TRBJ2-7 TRBV6-2/TRBV6-3 CASSQRLDSVSYEQYF
NA TRBJ2-1 TRBV5-4 CAPGVGTNNEQFF
NA TRBJ1-1 TRBV25-1 CASSELGGSRTEAFF
NA TRBJ1-2 TRBV28 CASSWQGGGYGYTF
NA TRBJ2-1 TRBV19 CASSIARKTVYNEQFF
once TRBJ2-7 TRBV6-2/TRBV6-3 CASSQGTGDISYEQYF
NA TRBJ1-5 TRBV9 CASSVIREGNQPQHF
once TRBJ1-4 TRBV9 CASSVGQTNNEKLFF
NA TRBJ2-7 TRBV15 CATSKNRDRGTYEQYF
NA TRBJ1-5 TRBV2 CASSSNSNQPQHF
NA TRBJ1-4 TRBV7-9 CASSRGRERGEKLFF
NA TRBJ2-2 TRBV19 CASSIKARSRGFGELFF
NA TRBJ1-6 TRBV6-5 CASRPAINSPLHF
NA TRBJ1-1 TRBV28 CASSGYRGTEAFF
NA TRBJ2-3 TRBV7-8 CASSPSAVGLDTQYF
NA TRBJ1-4 TRBV4-1 CASSQVQGRTNEKLFF
NA TRBJ2-7 TRBV28 CASTDRGSYEQYF
NA TRBJ2-1 TRBV7-8 CASSLSGVNNEQFF
NA TRBJ1-1 TRBV19 CASTRGRGDTEAFF
once TRBJ2-5 TRBV5-4 CASSLRGKETQYF
NA TRBJ2-7 TRBV10-3 CAISGTGVRYEQYF
NA TRBJ1-6 TRBV7-8 CASSLGQGQSPLHF
NA TRBJ2-7 TRBV7-9 CASSYQGVLVGQYF
few TRBJ2-1 TRBV7-2 CASSPGTREQFF
NA TRBJ1-5 TRBV5-5 CASSYISGASNQPQHF